This T cell receptor beta chain is drawn from a study of tumor and adjacent non-tumor tissue in lung cancer. RNA was extracted from bulk tissue without any cell sorting. Study-wide points: Patients with more diverse tumor TCRs had worse survival.

For this clonotype: What it binds is not known. One end of the junction is discordant with germline, which a read error may explain.

Germline assignment: CDR1 SEHNR and CDR2 FQNEAQ (reference sequence). This CDR3 is built from 15 residues. Three rounds of nested PCR, following a modified ARM-PCR protocol, produced the TCRbeta library. MiXCR, run by TCRdb on the multiplex PCR reads, gives a single entry per CDR3 protein. The sample shows roughly 93,000 distinct CDR3 sequences, approximately 65% of them seen only once. The receptor was isolated from a man between 60 and 75 years old with non-small cell lung cancer. The sample was lung tumor tissue. The V and J genes are TRBV7-9 and TRBJ2-5, with TRBD1 matching over 8 bases. In nucleotides, the CDR3 is TGTGCCAGCAGTTTACGGACAGGGACTCAAGAGATCCAGTACTTC. Amino acid sequence: CASSLRTGTQEIQYF.